These T cell receptor beta chains were read from a single sample in a study of beta chain features in type 1 diabetes. Produced via immunoSEQ multiplex PCR; TCRdb's table is partial and in-frame only. The repertoire holds under 800,000 clones, about 16% seen once, with about 0.097% in the top ten. The material sequenced was naive CD4+ T cells from blood. The receptors here all came from a man aged 18 to 35 in good health. CDR3s include the opening cysteine and the closing phenylalanine or tryptophan.

CDR3 protein	V gene	J gene
CASSPQRQGAYEQYF	TRBV18	TRBJ2-7
CASSSGQSYTDTQYF	TRBV5-1	TRBJ2-3
CASSTYAGTEAFF	TRBV14	TRBJ1-1
CSVERSYEQYF	TRBV29-1	TRBJ2-7
CASSPGTGVTDTQYF	TRBV6-6	TRBJ2-3
CATTWRNFTSGANVLTF	TRBV10-3	TRBJ2-6
CASSQNTRETVSYEQYF	TRBV4-3	TRBJ2-7
CSVSDRAVKETQYF	TRBV29-1	TRBJ2-5
CASRFGSSGNTIYF	TRBV5-1	TRBJ1-3
CASSVAGVNYGYTF	TRBV7-9	TRBJ1-2
CASSKLIRWETQYF	TRBV19	TRBJ2-5
CASSQGQGADEQYF	TRBV13	TRBJ2-7
CASSFRAGNTEAFF	TRBV5-6	TRBJ1-1
CSARDGILAKNIQYF	TRBV29-1	TRBJ2-4
CASSRGGQGSSYEQYF	TRBV9	TRBJ2-7
CASSSGGGDTQYF	TRBV7-7	TRBJ2-3
CASSVRLAGQNTGELFF	TRBV9	TRBJ2-2
CASSPGGAGLGDTQYF	TRBV7-3	TRBJ2-3
CASRLGRQPQETQYF	TRBV11-1	TRBJ2-5
CASSLVVGPTEAFF	TRBV5-1	TRBJ1-1
CASRLKREVNNEQFF	TRBV11-1	TRBJ2-1
CAINDYNGRGADTQYF	TRBV10-3	TRBJ2-3
CASSPPAQGGKNIQYF	TRBV7-8	TRBJ2-4
CASSLGGQGGNTIYF	TRBV5-4	TRBJ1-3
CASSLTRADTQYF	TRBV7-3	TRBJ2-3
CASNFGNTIYF	TRBV7-9	TRBJ1-3
CASSSRGAGANVLTF	TRBV6-5	TRBJ2-6
CASSGDSNPTDTQYF	TRBV6-6	TRBJ2-3
CASSGGWRGGIDEQFF	TRBV28	TRBJ2-1
CASRASAEQYF	TRBV28	TRBJ2-7
CASSLALAGVTGELFF	TRBV7-8	TRBJ2-2
CAIRGRPYEQYF	TRBV10-3	TRBJ2-7
CASFFTGTEGEQYF	TRBV5-4	TRBJ2-7
CASSLGGLYNEQFF	TRBV5-1	TRBJ2-1
CASSRGAGPYEQYF	TRBV7-2	TRBJ2-7
CASSPGQGGQPQHF	TRBV28	TRBJ1-5
CASSQDPYGGVGTEAFF	TRBV4-2	TRBJ1-1
CASSSPGETQYF	TRBV7-6	TRBJ2-5
CASSQDPALAGVNEQFF	TRBV4-3	TRBJ2-1
CASSSGSTATDTQYF	TRBV5-4	TRBJ2-3
CASSLETSGVHIDTQYF	TRBV5-1	TRBJ2-3
CATQIRTGDAEAFF	TRBV19	TRBJ1-1
CASSRDLNQPQHF	TRBV7-2	TRBJ1-5
CASRGRASPYEQYF	TRBV28	TRBJ2-7
CASSSAPGQHYGGYTF	TRBV5-4	TRBJ1-2
CASSQPTGPMFRETQYF	TRBV23-1	TRBJ2-5
CASQRGPLSYEQYF	TRBV9	TRBJ2-7
CASSLEGGPFF	TRBV7-9	TRBJ2-1
CASSGVGSRSGYTF	TRBV25-1	TRBJ1-2
CSVEGRGQGASGANVLTF	TRBV29-1	TRBJ2-6
CASSPRQGLNEEQYF	TRBV9	TRBJ2-7
CASLPKPQGSTETQYF	TRBV7-9	TRBJ2-5
CAISDLRDVGNTQYF	TRBV10-3	TRBJ2-3
CASSLPPGDNTGELFF	TRBV13	TRBJ2-2
CASSWTRTGLYEQYF	TRBV5-1	TRBJ2-7